The clone carrying this T cell receptor beta chain is labeled as large. The antigen is unknown. Rearranged V-D-J TRB sequences were amplified with a mixed TRB-A/B primer pool. TCRdb ran MiXCR on the multiplex PCR reads and lists one entry per CDR3 protein. The sample comprises thousands of distinct CDR3 sequences, approximately 55% of which are singletons, and about 6% rests with the top ten. V lost 2 bases, J lost 5 bases, and 7 bases lay in between. CDR1 and CDR2 from the germline V gene are GTSNPN and SVGIG (reference sequence). The CDR3 contains 12 residues. TCR beta rearrangements were amplified from peripheral blood genomic DNA. The data belong to a study of T cell repertoires in aging, cancer and after chemotherapy. Notes on the study in general: Hematological cancer patients had lymphoid organ infiltration that may impair thymic emigration or T cell expansion. Rebound thymic output was suggested by rising median generation probability during chemotherapy in each cancer cohort. Loss of evenness, beyond lost richness, contributed to age-related TCR diversity decline in cancer patients.

Material: blood. The clonotype originates from a human donor with a blood cancer. The chain couples TRBV30 to TRBJ1-5; D is ambiguous. CDR3 region: CAWSLTDQPQHF. The DNA for the CDR3 is TGTGCCTGGAGTCTTACGGATCAGCCCCAGCATTTT.